Given below is one TCR beta chain in context. These data are taken from a study of blood T cell repertoires in COVID-19. The CDR3 sequence is 12 residues long. V lost 9 bases and J lost 0, with 9 bases in between. As processed by the authors: From reference gene primer amplification, estimates of nucleated cell counts were derived. TCRdb keeps only in-frame clones here, not all; method: immunoSEQ multiplex PCR. V, J and clone size reflect that table, while D and trimming were determined from the DNA. The table records around 100,000 clones, more than 75% of them present only once. The sample comprised peripheral blood. The TCR sequence derives from a man between 40 and 49 years old with acute or convalescent COVID-19. The chain has TRBV12-3 or TRBV12-4 and TRBJ2-7; no definite D call. The DNA for the CDR3 is TGTGCCAGTGGCTGGAGCTCCTACGAGCAGTACTTC. Protein product: CASGWSSYEQYF.